This T cell receptor beta chain was retrieved from a study of cytomegalovirus exposure and HLA in healthy donors (dated by TCRdb to about 2017). Describing the broader study: An earlier analysis of under 600 of the donors reported more than 250 Gb of sequence data and 117 million unique TCR beta sequences from about 179 million T cells. About 300 gigabases of sequencing data and 70 million to 95 million unique TCR sequences made up an early release that covered nearly 650 HLA-typed donors. The genetic ancestry cluster associated with self-reported Caucasian donors included around 76% of the 398 genotyped donors. The study was designed to test whether signatures of past pathogen exposure could be identified by cataloging public T cell receptors. The study used immunosequencing to profile the T cell repertoires of several hundred subjects and linked those repertoires to cytomegalovirus serostatus. Along with the approximately 650-subject first cohort, a separate validation cohort of around 110 different subjects was used. The study combined high-throughput TCR immunosequencing, statistical association of individual TCRs with disease status, and machine learning to predict cytomegalovirus infection status. A later analysis re-examined previously published TCR beta repertoires from about 670 donors and added high-resolution HLA genotyping to investigate patterns of TCR occurrence. Rather than drawing on any new phenotypic data, the later analysis identified candidate immune exposures from TCR beta sequences and the way those sequences occurred across donors. An earlier analysis of approximately 580 of the donors used high-throughput TCR beta sequencing to judge whether each TCR beta V gene segment behaved as functional or pseudogenic. Alongside the repertoire data, information on donor age, sex, ethnicity and CMV serostatus was compiled. Genome-wide SNP genotypes for about three fifths of the roughly 670 donors were used in a later genetic analysis, which treated that subset as a discovery cohort. All discovery cohort repertoires had been generated on a single sequencing platform. Both class I and class II loci were covered by HLA typing, at four-digit resolution. Typing coverage varied by locus: roughly 629-640 donors for A, B, C, DRB1 and DQB1; 500 to 550 for DQA1; over 600 for DPA1; approximately 450 for DPB1. Because of strong linkage in the cohort, roughly five DR-DQ haplotypes were treated as single units for association and clustering. Across approximately 420 genotyped donors of the cohort, an average of about 200,000 unique TCR beta nucleotide sequences per donor were sequenced, and approximately 17% of those sequences were non-productive.

The cohort consisted of more than 650 healthy bone marrow donors. At the time of sampling, all cohort members were nominally healthy, though unrecorded immune exposures were likely present. The donor tested CMV seronegative and was one of the 352 seronegative cohort members. A peripheral blood sample was provided by each donor, and peripheral blood mononuclear cells were used for TCR beta sequencing. Genomic DNA was extracted from the blood cell samples with the Qiagen DNeasy Blood Extraction Kit. With respect to this clone: No antigen is known for it. Base qualities are not recorded, but no much larger clone differs from it by a single base.

What the research found in general, with its limitations: Because HLA typing was missing for some donors at each locus, association tests included only the typed subset. In the study, 150 to 200 TCR beta chains were listed as associated with cytomegalovirus. Correlated functional status among segregating V segments might be attributable to linkage disequilibrium, but an unknown experimental factor could not be ruled out. Because counts were too low, about 18 rarely observed V segments, including chromosome 9 orphons, were left out of the earlier analysis of approximately 580 of the donors. In both the original and validation cohorts, the classifier was reported to diagnose cytomegalovirus status with high specificity and sensitivity. An association between a missense DCLRE1C variant and V-gene and J-gene trimming of TCR beta chains was found in a later genetic analysis and replicated in an independent cohort. A further reported finding was that TCR beta sequences accurately predicted the HLA-A and HLA-B alleles for most subjects in the first cohort. The presence/absence analyses assumed that sequencing depth was roughly uniform across donors, and that assumption may not be true. In a later analysis, HLA-associated TCR beta chains were found to be more clonally expanded and to have lower generation probabilities than equally common non-associated chains. In a later analysis, several top co-occurrence clusters were reported to appear linked to parvovirus B19, influenza, CMV and Epstein-Barr virus. Specific HLA alleles were associated with 15,000 to 20,000 TCR beta sequences at a false discovery rate of 0.05 in a later analysis. A group of highly shared sequence variants was considered likely to be a technical artifact of the sequencing pipeline. In vitro tests confirmed that a few of the cytomegalovirus-associated TCR beta chains recognize cytomegalovirus antigens. Immune exposure information for the cohort was limited to CMV serostatus. Assigning TCR associations to individual alleles was difficult when HLA alleles, especially DR and DQ, strongly co-occurred. According to a later analysis, most CMV-associated TCR beta chains appeared to be HLA-restricted, and the HLA associations seemed to be driven largely by CMV exposure. The cohort was sequenced for TCR beta chains only, and without alpha or paired-chain data the features that could be detected were limited. Broadly in line with IMGT annotations, most TCR beta V segments showed up in productive rearrangements about 87% or about 30% of the time in an earlier analysis of about 500 of the donors. It was suggested by the authors that the approach could potentially be generalized to other disease states and immunological phenotypes. Most TCR sequences were observed very rarely across donors, whereas some public TCRs were present in many individuals. A later analysis found that TCR association rates varied across HLA loci, with DRB1 alleles showing the most associated TCRs and HLA-C alleles the fewest. According to a later genetic analysis, donors in an Asian-associated ancestry cluster had fewer N-insertions in productive TCRs than the approximately 650-donor mean.

The method was the immunoSEQ multiplex PCR assay. A mixture of 60 forward primers for TCR Vbeta segments and 13 reverse primers for TCR Jbeta segments was used in the multiplex PCR. Amplification of the CDR3 region of rearranged TCR beta genes was performed with a multiplex PCR assay on genomic DNA. The amplified TCR beta libraries were sequenced on the Illumina HiSeq System as 87-base-pair reads. The authors processed their data as follows. In a later analysis, 80 million or so unique TCR beta chains were counted across the roughly 670 repertoires, and roughly 10 million of these chains were shared by at least two donors. Raw reads were error-corrected and collapsed into unique sequences with a nearest-neighbor algorithm that merged closely related sequences to remove PCR and sequencing errors. CDR3 sequences were aligned to IMGT reference sequences to assign V, D and J gene segments. Each retained sequence needed at least a six-nucleotide match to both a V gene segment and a J gene segment. A rearrangement was called productive if the CDR3 had no stop codons and remained in frame with V and J, and every other rearrangement was called non-productive. Following IMGT convention, CDR3 was defined as the stretch from the second conserved V-encoded cysteine up to the conserved J-encoded phenylalanine. The earlier analysis of 450 to 750 of the donors excluded any sequence lacking an unambiguous match to a single V gene segment. In an earlier analysis of roughly 600 of the donors, a V segment was called functional when productive rearrangements were above 56.7%, and segregating when the standard deviation between donors exceeded 5%. A statistical classification framework was built for diagnosing cytomegalovirus status from the catalog of TCR beta chain sequences. In a later analysis, V and J genes were assigned by comparing TCR nucleotide sequences against IMGT/GENE-DB human TR gene sequences. Using the TCRdist pipeline, a later analysis assigned CDR3 sequences along with most-parsimonious VDJ recombination scenarios. A later analysis defined each TCR beta chain by its CDR3 amino acid sequence plus V-gene family, and excluded reads lacking a unique V-gene family. As a way to deal with suspected cross-contamination and a sequencing artifact, a later analysis dropped approximately 590 nucleotide sequences that were highly shared and had low generation probability. In a later analysis, a clonal expansion index for each public chain was calculated from normalized within-repertoire ranks of inferred template counts. A later analysis computed generation probabilities with a VDJ recombination model fitted to out-of-frame rearrangements, and checked the results against IGoR. In a later analysis, hypergeometric tests were used to score TCR-TCR, TCR-HLA and TCR-CMV co-occurrence, with a repertoire-size bias correction applied to TCR pairs. False discovery rates were estimated in a later analysis by permuting HLA or CMV assignments 20 times. In a later analysis, co-occurring TCRs were grouped using DBSCAN, with TCRdist sequence similarity added in when clustering inside HLA-allele-positive subsets. Repertoires with fewer than 30,000 or more than 120,000 public chains, plus five repertoires with anomalous nucleotide sharing, were excluded from co-occurrence clustering. TCRdb re-hosts the immuneACCESS table, in-frame sequences only. Its copies lack some clones; in the studies checked, an unresolved V gene accounts for under half of them, and the cause for the rest is not known. V, J and clone size were drawn from that table, and D and trimming were deduced from the DNA. The sample has under 140,000 clones on record, around 87% of them singletons. The ten largest clones add up to approximately 1.8% of the sample.

The TCR was taken from a middle-aged man in good health and CMV-seronegative. Source material: PBMCs.

The sequence in DNA is TGTGCCACCTCCTTCGGGCTAGCGGGGCGCCTCTCCTACGAGCAGTACTTC. This yields the protein CATSFGLAGRLSYEQYF. The chain is encoded by TRBV15 joined to TRBJ2-7; 9 middle bases align to TRBD2. The CDR3 starts with the cysteine, ends with the phenylalanine, and has 17 residues. Only the CDR3 DNA is retained, 51 bases long and in frame from the first base. V is trimmed back by 8 bases and J by 0 bases, and the junction contains 14 bases that no gene match accounts for. From the germline V gene (reference sequence), CDR1 is LNHNV and CDR2 is YYDKDF.